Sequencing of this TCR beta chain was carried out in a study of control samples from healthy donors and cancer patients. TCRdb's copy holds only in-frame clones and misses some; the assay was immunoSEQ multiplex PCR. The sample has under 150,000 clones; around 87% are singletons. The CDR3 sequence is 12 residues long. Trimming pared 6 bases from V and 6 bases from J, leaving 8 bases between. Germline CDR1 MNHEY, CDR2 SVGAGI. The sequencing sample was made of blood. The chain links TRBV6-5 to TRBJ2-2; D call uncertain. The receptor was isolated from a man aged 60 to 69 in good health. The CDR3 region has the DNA TGTGCCAGCAGACACTACGCCGGGGAGCTGTTTTTT. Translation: CASRHYAGELFF.